This entry concerns a single TCR beta chain. As originally analysed: How many nucleated cells were present was estimated from reference gene primer amplification. Produced via immunoSEQ multiplex PCR; TCRdb's table is partial and in-frame only. That table gives V, J and clone size, and the DNA gave D and trimming. The sample holds roughly 70,000 clones, 65% to 85% seen once. The data were taken from a study of blood T cell repertoires in COVID-19. Study-level information: Acute and convalescent COVID-19 samples came from the United States, Italy and Spain. In each case, the material was cDNA or gDNA derived from T cells, B-cell-depleted T cells, or PBMCs.

Per germline, CDR1 SGDLS and CDR2 YYNGEE. CDR3 size: 13 residues. V lost 0 bases, J lost 12 bases, and 4 bases stayed unmatched. This clonotype originated in a woman older than 75 with active or convalescent COVID-19. The source material was peripheral blood. V and J are TRBV9 and TRBJ2-1, with TRBD2 identical over 9 bases. CDR3 region: CASSVVGGRGQFF. DNA for the CDR3: TGTGCCAGCAGCGTAGTTGGCGGGAGGGGGCAGTTCTTC.